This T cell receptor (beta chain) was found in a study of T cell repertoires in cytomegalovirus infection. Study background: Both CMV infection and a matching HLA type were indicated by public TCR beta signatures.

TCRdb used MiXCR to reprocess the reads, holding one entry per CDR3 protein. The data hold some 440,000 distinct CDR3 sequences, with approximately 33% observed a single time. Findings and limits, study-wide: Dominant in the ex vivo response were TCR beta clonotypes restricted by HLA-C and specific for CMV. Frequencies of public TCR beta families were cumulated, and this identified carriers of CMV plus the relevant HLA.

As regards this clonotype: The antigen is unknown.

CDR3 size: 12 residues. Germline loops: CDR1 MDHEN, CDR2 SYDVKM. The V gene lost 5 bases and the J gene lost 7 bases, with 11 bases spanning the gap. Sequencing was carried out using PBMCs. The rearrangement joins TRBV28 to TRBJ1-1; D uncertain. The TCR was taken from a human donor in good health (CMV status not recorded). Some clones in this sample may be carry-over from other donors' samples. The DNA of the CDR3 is TGTGCCAGCAGTCGACCGGGATTTGAAGCTTTCTTT. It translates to CASSRPGFEAFF. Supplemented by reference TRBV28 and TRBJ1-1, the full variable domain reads DVKVTQSSRYLVKRTGEKVFLECVQDMDHENMFWYRQDPGLGLRLIYFSYDVKMKEKGDIPEGYSVSREKKERFSLILESASTNQTSMYLCASSRPGFEAFFGQGTRLTVV.